The T cell receptor beta chain under discussion was sequenced for a study of blood T cell repertoires in COVID-19. Background on the study: COVID-19 samples from acute and convalescent phases originated in the United States, Italy and Spain. From T cells, B-cell-depleted T cells, or PBMCs came the material, which was cDNA or gDNA.

Methods used by the authors: Amplification of reference gene primers was used by the study to estimate nucleated cell counts. Here immunoSEQ multiplex PCR was the method, and the copy in TCRdb shows in-frame clones only, minus some. V and J calls and clone size come straight from that table; D and trimming were deduced from the DNA. The sample includes roughly 200,000 clones, 88% seen only once; the top ten take 5.5% to 7%. The CDR3 runs 14 residues. Germline CDR1 SGHNT, CDR2 YENEEA. The J segment lost 2 bases and the V segment lost 4 bases, leaving 5 bases of the junction unmatched. Specimen: peripheral blood. This sequence joins TRBV11-3 and TRBJ2-7; 7 positions match TRBD1. The origin of this receptor is a man aged 40-49 years with active or convalescent COVID-19. CDR3 amino acids: CASSSTGTAYEQYF. CDR3 coding DNA: TGTGCCAGCAGCTCAACCGGGACAGCCTACGAGCAGTACTTC.